Following are 24 T cell receptor beta chains from one sample sequenced in a study of OX40 agonist ivuxolimab in advanced cancers. Only in-frame clones appear in the TCRdb table, and some are missing; sequencing was by immunoSEQ multiplex PCR. The sample yields 70,000 to 95,000 clones, 94% seen once. This sample comprised CD4+ or CD8+ T cells sorted from blood, obtained in a trial of the OX40 agonist ivuxolimab. These receptors were obtained from an adult with an advanced solid tumor such as melanoma, head and neck, liver or kidney cancer.

This sequence joins TRBV2 and TRBJ2-3; TRBD2 aligns across 8 bases. The trim removed 4 bases at V and 4 bases at J, leaving 4 bases unmatched. The CDR3 totals 14 residues. From germline, CDR1 is SNHLY and CDR2 FYNNEI. CDR3 DNA: TGTGCCAGCAGTGGAGGCGGGGGGCCAGATACGCAGTATTTT. Its translation: CASSGGGGPDTQYF.

This chain uses TRBV7-9 with TRBJ1-4, with D perhaps TRBD1 (5 bases). V dropped 2 bases and J dropped 8 bases, with 15 bases sitting between them. The CDR3 is 15 residues long. From germline, CDR1 is SEHNR and CDR2 FQNEAQ (reference sequence). The CDR3 DNA reads TGTGCCAGCAGCTTACAGGCCGGGTGGGACGAAAAACTGTTTTTT. Translated, it gives CASSLQAGWDEKLFF.

The chain links TRBV11-2 to TRBJ2-2, with TRBD2 as a possible D gene (5 bases). The V end was cut by 6 bases, the J end by 1 base, with 9 bases between. The CDR3 is made up of 14 amino acids. CDR1 and CDR2 (germline): SGHAT, FQNNGV. Here the CDR3 reads CASRLDWNTGELFF. CDR3 DNA: TGTGCCAGCAGATTGGACTGGAACACCGGGGAGCTGTTTTTT.

This clone was seen a single time. The rearrangement uses TRBV4-1 and TRBJ2-7; 7 bases match TRBD1. The CDR3 has 16 amino acids. After removal of 1 base from V and 1 base from J, the junction contained 7 bases not matched to a gene. The germline V gene encodes CDR1 MGHRA and CDR2 YSYEKL. CDR3 protein: CASSQGTGTASYEQYF. CDR3 sequence (DNA): TGCGCCAGCAGCCAAGGGACCGGGACAGCGTCCTACGAGCAGTACTTC.

With regard to this clone: Other nucleotide sequences from this sample produce the same CDR3. This chain connects TRBV6-5 to TRBJ2-5; perhaps D is TRBD1 or TRBD2 (7 bases each). Germline loops: CDR1 MNHEY, CDR2 SVGAGI. This CDR3 spans 14 amino acids. V was clipped by 2 bases and J by 5 bases, with 12 bases between them. The CDR3 DNA is TGTGCCAGCAGTTACAGTCAGGGGGGGGAGACCCAGTACTTC. The encoded protein is CASSYSQGGETQYF.

The chain uses TRBV25-1 and TRBJ2-5; TRBD2 matches 9 bases. The length of the CDR3 is 15 residues. Germline lookup yields CDR1 MGHDK and CDR2 SYGVNS. V dropped 3 bases and J dropped 5; count of bases not matched to a gene: 7. CDR3 bases: TGTGCCAGCAGTGATGACGTGGGACTAGCTGAGACCCAGTACTTC. Its translation: CASSDDVGLAETQYF.

The chain links TRBV19 to TRBJ2-1; 9 nucleotides line up with TRBD2. V lost 7 bases to trimming and J lost 8 bases; unmatched junction nucleotides: 9. This CDR3 region has 14 residues. Germline CDR1 is LNHDA and CDR2 is SQIVND (reference sequence). The CDR3 region is CASTFSGSSDEQFF. The DNA of the CDR3 is TGTGCCAGTACCTTTAGCGGGAGCTCAGATGAGCAGTTCTTC. The full variable domain, in which reference TRBV19 and TRBJ2-1 provide the parts outside the CDR3, is DGGITQSPKYLFRKEGQNVTLSCEQNLNHDAMYWYRQDPGQGLRLIYYSQIVNDFQKGDIAEGYSVSREKKESFPLTVTSAQKNPTAFYLCASTFSGSSDEQFFGPGTRLTVL.

J is TRBJ1-2 and V is TRBV7-2; D is possibly TRBD1 (5 bases). Germline assignment: CDR1 SGHTA and CDR2 FQGNSA. The V gene lost 8 bases and the J gene lost 7 bases, with 11 bases spanning the gap. CDR3 length: 11 residues. The CDR3 sequence is CASSRGFGYTF. The CDR3 nucleotides read TGTGCCAGCTCCCGGGGCTTTGGCTACACCTTC.

The J gene is TRBJ2-5, the V gene TRBV29-1, with D possibly TRBD2 on 6 matching bases. The CDR3 length is 15 residues. Between the trimmed V and J ends, which lost 0 bases and 5 bases, there was a span of 16 bases. Germline assignment: CDR1 SQVTM and CDR2 ANQGSEA. CDR3 protein: CSVEDLTRRAETQYF. Here the CDR3 DNA reads TGCAGCGTTGAAGACCTCACTAGGAGGGCGGAGACCCAGTACTTC.

The V call is TRBV29-1, the J call TRBJ1-2; D may be TRBD1 (5 bases). V shed 7 bases and J shed 0 bases, with 18 bases lying between them. Germline V gene data show CDR1 as SQVTM and CDR2 as ANQGSEA. The CDR3 covers 15 residues. As DNA, the CDR3 is TGCAGCGGGAATACAATCTTAGGGGCTAACTATGGCTACACCTTC. This sequence encodes CSGNTILGANYGYTF.

The chain joins TRBV6-1 to TRBJ2-7; the D gene is possibly TRBD2 (6 bases). Germline-derived CDR1 and CDR2 are MNHNS and SASEGT. Trimming stripped 6 bases from V and 1 base from J, with 16 bases between. The CDR3 is made up of 15 amino acids. The CDR3 sequence is CASRAWDLESYEQYF. In nucleotides, the CDR3 is TGTGCCAGCAGAGCTTGGGACTTAGAATCCTACGAGCAGTACTTC.

The CDR3 loop reads CASSVRLPGQNNEQFF. In nucleotides, the CDR3 is TGTGCCAGCAGCGTCCGCCTCCCGGGACAGAACAATGAGCAGTTCTTC. The chain combines TRBV27 with TRBJ2-1; 7 nucleotides align to TRBD1. V trimming: 6 bases; J trimming: 5 bases; junction bases outside the gene matches: 13. CDR1 is MNHEY, CDR2 SMNVEV, per germline (reference sequence). CDR3 length: 16 amino acids.

The rearrangement links TRBV27 to TRBJ1-1; TRBD1 matches at 7 bases. Looked up from germline, CDR1 is MNHEY and CDR2 is SMNVEV (reference sequence). The length of the CDR3 is 13 residues. After removal of 8 bases from V and 11 bases from J, the junction contained 14 bases not matched to a gene. The CDR3: CASHLQGGEMAFF. The CDR3 region has the DNA TGTGCCAGCCATTTGCAGGGGGGTGAAATGGCTTTCTTT.

This chain connects TRBV9 to TRBJ2-3, with D perhaps TRBD1 or TRBD2 (7 bases each). The CDR3 is 12 amino acids. CDR1 is SGDLS, CDR2 YYNGEE, per germline. Trimming left V 4 bases short and J 12 bases short, with 15 bases between. The CDR3 DNA follows: TGTGCCAGCAGCCCAGGGGGGGTAGATCAGTATTTT. Translated: CASSPGGVDQYF.

The rearrangement uses TRBV19 and TRBJ1-5; D perhaps matches TRBD1 (6 bases). CDR1 is LNHDA and CDR2 is SQIVND in the germline V gene (reference sequence). The germline V and J ends were trimmed by 2 bases and 6 bases, with 14 bases remaining between them. CDR3 size: 15 residues. CDR3 nucleotide sequence: TGTGCCAGTAGTATAAGCTCAGGGGCTGGTCAGCCCCAGCATTTT. Amino acid sequence: CASSISSGAGQPQHF.

This clone was observed a single time. The V and J genes are TRBV4-3 and TRBJ2-2; 10 nucleotides agree with TRBD1. CDR3 size: 18 residues. Germline CDR1 is LGHNA and CDR2 is YSLEER. The V gene end was trimmed by 10 bases and the J gene end by 3 bases; junction bases not matched to a gene: 17. Here the CDR3 reads CATSNPPETGGYTGELFF. CDR3 sequence (DNA): TGCGCCACGTCGAACCCCCCAGAGACAGGGGGCTACACCGGGGAGCTGTTTTTT.

The rearrangement joins TRBV6-5 to TRBJ1-1; 12 bases map to TRBD1. The trim removed 2 bases at V and 4 bases at J, leaving 2 bases unmatched. Germline V gene data show CDR1 as MNHEY and CDR2 as SVGAGI. The CDR3 extends over 15 amino acids. CDR3 residues: CASSYLGQGATEAFF. CDR3 DNA: TGTGCCAGCAGTTACCTGGGACAGGGGGCCACTGAAGCTTTCTTT.

The CDR3 coding sequence is TGTGCCAGCAGGTCAGGACTAGCGGGAGATTTTTACAATGAGCAGTTCTTC. The encoded protein is CASRSGLAGDFYNEQFF. The rearrangement links TRBV7-9 to TRBJ2-1, with 13 bases fitting TRBD2. Germline assignment: CDR1 SEHNR and CDR2 FQNEAQ (reference sequence). The CDR3 loop spans 17 amino acids. After removal of 6 bases from V and 4 bases from J, the junction contained 9 bases not matched to a gene.

V is TRBV5-4 and J is TRBJ1-1; D uncertain. The V and J ends lost 0 bases and 0 bases respectively, with 3 bases between them. The germline gives CDR1 SGHNT, CDR2 YYREEE (reference sequence). The CDR3 is 13 residues long. The CDR3 bases are TGTGCCAGCAGCTTGGGGTTGAACACTGAAGCTTTCTTT. Amino acid sequence: CASSLGLNTEAFF.

The gene calls are TRBV5-1 and TRBJ2-3; 8 bases are a match to TRBD2. V dropped 0 bases and J dropped 2; count of bases not matched to a gene: 2. Germline assignment: CDR1 SGHRS and CDR2 YFSETQ. The CDR3 consists of 15 residues. This CDR3 is CASSLGGGITDTQYF. The CDR3 DNA follows: TGCGCCAGCAGCTTGGGCGGGGGGATCACAGATACGCAGTATTTT.

The chain employs TRBV7-2 and TRBJ2-7; 9 positions agree with TRBD1. Germline V CDR1 and CDR2: SGHTA, FQGNSA. The CDR3 runs to 15 residues. V shed 1 base and J 3 bases; nucleotides not matched to a gene: 4. The CDR3 nucleotides are TGTGCCAGCAGCTTAGAGGACAGGGGTATCTACGAGCAGTACTTC. Encoded protein: CASSLEDRGIYEQYF. The full variable domain, with the rest looked up from reference TRBV7-2 and TRBJ2-7, is GAGVSQSPSNKVTEKGKDVELRCDPISGHTALYWYRQSLGQGLEFLIYFQGNSAPDKSGLPSDRFSAERTGGSVSTLTIQRTQQEDSAVYLCASSLEDRGIYEQYFGPGTRLTVT.

V is TRBV7-8 and J is TRBJ2-1; 7 positions match TRBD2. This CDR3 region has 17 residues. Germline CDR1 reads SGHVS; CDR2 reads FQNEAQ. V was clipped by 0 bases and J by 4 bases; unmatched bases: 9. Here the CDR3 DNA reads TGTGCCAGCAGCTTAGCGGGAGGGATCCGCATGTACAATGAGCAGTTCTTC. It encodes CASSLAGGIRMYNEQFF.

The rearrangement joins TRBV27 to TRBJ1-2, with TRBD1 matching over 7 bases. CDR1 is MNHEY and CDR2 is SMNVEV in the germline V gene (reference sequence). V lost 3 bases, J lost 8 bases, and 6 bases stayed unmatched. CDR3 length: 13 residues. CDR3 nucleotide sequence: TGTGCCAGCAGTTTTACAGGGGCTCGGGGCTACACCTTC. This codes for CASSFTGARGYTF.

For the CDR3, the DNA is TGTGCCAGCGGGTCAAGGTCCGACTCCTACGAGCAGTACTTC. This codes for CASGSRSDSYEQYF. The chain links TRBV7-9 to TRBJ2-7; D is uncertain. There are 14 residues in the CDR3. V lost 8 bases, J lost 0 bases, and 14 bases lay in between. Germline V lookup: CDR1 SEHNR, CDR2 FQNEAQ (reference sequence). The entire variable domain, with the rest obtained from reference TRBV7-9 and TRBJ2-7, is as follows: DTGVSQNPRHKITKRGQNVTFRCDPISEHNRLYWYRQTLGQGPEFLTYFQNEAQLEKSRLLSDRFSAERPKGSFSTLEIQRTEQGDSAMYLCASGSRSDSYEQYFGPGTRLTVT.